The present T cell receptor (beta chain) was sequenced within a study of cytomegalovirus exposure and HLA in healthy donors. Study observations and caveats: Researchers catalogued roughly 150 TCR beta chains as cytomegalovirus-associated.

Sequencing used immunoSEQ multiplex PCR; TCRdb keeps in-frame clones, though not all of them. The sample holds fewer than 200,000 clones, about nine tenths seen once. This clone has a single count. Its antigen is currently unknown. The V and J ends lost 2 bases and 8 bases respectively, with 13 bases between them. CDR1 and CDR2 from the germline V gene are SGHNT and YENEEA. The CDR3 spans 14 residues. Sample: PBMCs. The chain couples TRBV11-3 to TRBJ2-1; D call uncertain. This TCR derives from a woman aged 25-40 years in good health and CMV-seronegative. DNA of the CDR3: TGTGCCAGCAGCTTACGACAAGCCGGCGATGAGCAGTTCTTC. Translation gives CASSLRQAGDEQFF.